The clone carrying this T cell receptor beta chain came up many times. CDR1 is SGHAT, CDR2 FQNNGV, per germline. V lost 5 bases, J lost 0 bases, and 16 bases lay in between. This CDR3 comprises 16 residues. These data are taken from a study of T cells in Graves' hyperthyroidism and ophthalmopathy. RNA transcripts served as the template for amplifying TCR beta CDR3 regions. First-round RT-PCR targeting the TCR CDR3 was performed with the HTBI primer set. Each CDR3 protein gets one entry after TCRdb re-called the multiplex PCR reads with MiXCR. This table holds about 540,000 distinct CDR3 sequences, roughly 50% found once.

The sample comprised peripheral blood or thyroid tissue (not recorded which). The receptor comes from a woman between 18 and 29 years old with Graves' hyperthyroidism. The gene calls are TRBV11-2 and TRBJ1-1; D is undetermined. CDR3 region: CASSRGLQRMNTEAFF. DNA for the CDR3: TGTGCCAGCAGCCGTGGGTTGCAAAGGATGAACACTGAAGCTTTCTTT.